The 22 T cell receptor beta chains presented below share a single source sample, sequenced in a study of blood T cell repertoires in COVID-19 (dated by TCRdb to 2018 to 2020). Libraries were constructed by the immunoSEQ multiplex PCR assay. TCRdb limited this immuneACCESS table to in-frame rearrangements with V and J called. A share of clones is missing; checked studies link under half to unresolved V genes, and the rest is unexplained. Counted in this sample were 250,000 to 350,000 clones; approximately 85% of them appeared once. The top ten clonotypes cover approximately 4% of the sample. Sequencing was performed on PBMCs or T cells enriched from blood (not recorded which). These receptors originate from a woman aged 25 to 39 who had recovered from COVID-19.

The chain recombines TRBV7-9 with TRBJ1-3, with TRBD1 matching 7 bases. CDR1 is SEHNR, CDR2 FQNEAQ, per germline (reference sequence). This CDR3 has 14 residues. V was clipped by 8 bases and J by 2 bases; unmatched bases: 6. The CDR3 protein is CASASDRAGNTIYF. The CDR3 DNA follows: TGTGCCAGCGCAAGCGACAGGGCTGGAAACACCATATATTTT.

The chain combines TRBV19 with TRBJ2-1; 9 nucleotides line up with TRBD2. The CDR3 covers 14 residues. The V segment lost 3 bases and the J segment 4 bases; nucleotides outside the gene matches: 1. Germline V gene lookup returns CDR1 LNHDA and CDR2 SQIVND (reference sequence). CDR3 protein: CASSITSGYNEQFF. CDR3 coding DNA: TGTGCCAGTAGTATCACTAGCGGGTACAATGAGCAGTTCTTC.

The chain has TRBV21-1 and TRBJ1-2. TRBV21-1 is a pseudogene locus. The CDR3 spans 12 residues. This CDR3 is CASRTGNYGYTF. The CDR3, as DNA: TGTGCCAGCAGGACGGGTAACTATGGCTACACCTTC.

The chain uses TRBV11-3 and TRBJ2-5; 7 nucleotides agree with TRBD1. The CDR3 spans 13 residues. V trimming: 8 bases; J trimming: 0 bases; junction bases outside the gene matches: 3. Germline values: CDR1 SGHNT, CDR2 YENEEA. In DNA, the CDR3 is TGTGCCAGCTCACAGGGGTACCAAGAGACCCAGTACTTC. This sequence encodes CASSQGYQETQYF. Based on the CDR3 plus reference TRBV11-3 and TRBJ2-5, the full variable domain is EAGVVQSPRYKIIEKKQPVAFWCNPISGHNTLYWYLQNLGQGPELLIRYENEEAVDDSQLPKDRFSAERLKGVDSTLKIQPAELGDSAVYLCASSQGYQETQYFGPGTRLLVL.

The CDR3 here is CASSRQGLRETQYF. CDR3 nucleotide sequence: TGTGCCAGCAGCCGACAGGGATTAAGAGAGACCCAGTACTTC. The V call is TRBV7-8, the J call TRBJ2-5; 7 nucleotides agree with TRBD1. Germline-derived CDR1 and CDR2 are SGHVS and FQNEAQ. The CDR3 length is 14 residues. V lost 5 bases and J lost 4; bases outside the gene matches: 7.

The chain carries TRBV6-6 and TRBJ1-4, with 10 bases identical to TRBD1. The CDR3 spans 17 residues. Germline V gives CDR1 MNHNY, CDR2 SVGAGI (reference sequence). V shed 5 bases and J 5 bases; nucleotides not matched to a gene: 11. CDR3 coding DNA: TGTGCCAGCAGTCTCGGGACAGGGGTAGGGTTAAATGAAAAACTGTTTTTT. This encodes CASSLGTGVGLNEKLFF.

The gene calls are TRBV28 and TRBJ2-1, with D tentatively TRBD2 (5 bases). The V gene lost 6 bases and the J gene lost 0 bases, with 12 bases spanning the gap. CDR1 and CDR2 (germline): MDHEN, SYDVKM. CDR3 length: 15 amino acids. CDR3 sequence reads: CASRDSGSSYNEQFF. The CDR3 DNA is TGTGCCAGCAGAGACTCGGGGAGCTCCTACAATGAGCAGTTCTTC.

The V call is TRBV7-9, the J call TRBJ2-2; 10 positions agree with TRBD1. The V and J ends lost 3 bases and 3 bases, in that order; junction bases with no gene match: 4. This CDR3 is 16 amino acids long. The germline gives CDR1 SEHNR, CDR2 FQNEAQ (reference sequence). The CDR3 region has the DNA TGTGCCAGCAGCTTTAATGGGACAGGGGACACCGGGGAGCTGTTTTTT. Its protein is CASSFNGTGDTGELFF.

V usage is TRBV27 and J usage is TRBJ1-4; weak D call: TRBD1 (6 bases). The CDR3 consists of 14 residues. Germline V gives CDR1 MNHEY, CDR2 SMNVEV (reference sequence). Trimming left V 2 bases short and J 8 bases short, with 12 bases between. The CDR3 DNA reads TGTGCCAGCAGTTTAGGGGGGGCTAGCGAAAAACTGTTTTTT. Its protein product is CASSLGGASEKLFF.

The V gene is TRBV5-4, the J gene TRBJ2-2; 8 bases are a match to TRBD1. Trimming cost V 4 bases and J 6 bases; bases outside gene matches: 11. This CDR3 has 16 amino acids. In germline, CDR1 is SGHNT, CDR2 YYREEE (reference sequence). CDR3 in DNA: TGTGCCAGCAGCCCCAGGACAGGGAGTTCCCCCGGGGAGCTGTTTTTT. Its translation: CASSPRTGSSPGELFF.

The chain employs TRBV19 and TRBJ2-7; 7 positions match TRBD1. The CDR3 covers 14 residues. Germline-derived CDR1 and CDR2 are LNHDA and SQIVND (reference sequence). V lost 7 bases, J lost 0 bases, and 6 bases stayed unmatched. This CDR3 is CASKRDSFSYEQYF. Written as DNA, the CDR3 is TGTGCCAGTAAACGGGACAGTTTCTCCTACGAGCAGTACTTC.

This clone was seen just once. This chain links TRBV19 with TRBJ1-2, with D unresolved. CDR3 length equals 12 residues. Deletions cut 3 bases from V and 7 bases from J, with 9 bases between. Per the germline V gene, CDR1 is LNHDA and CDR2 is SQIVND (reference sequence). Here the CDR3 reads CASSISRFGYTF. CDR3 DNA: TGTGCCAGTAGTATCTCCCGGTTTGGCTACACCTTC.

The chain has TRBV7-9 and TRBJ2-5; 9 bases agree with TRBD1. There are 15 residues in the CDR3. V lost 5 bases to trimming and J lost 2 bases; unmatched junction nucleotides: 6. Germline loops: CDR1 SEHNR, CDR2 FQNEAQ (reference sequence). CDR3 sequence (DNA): TGTGCCAGCAGCCCTCAGGGACAGGGTCAAGAGACCCAGTACTTC. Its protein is CASSPQGQGQETQYF.

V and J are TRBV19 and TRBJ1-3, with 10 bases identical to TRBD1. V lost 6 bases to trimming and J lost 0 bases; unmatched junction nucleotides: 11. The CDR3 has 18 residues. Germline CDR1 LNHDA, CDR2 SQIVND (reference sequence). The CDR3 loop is CASSGRQGAKSSGNTIYF. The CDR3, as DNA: TGTGCCAGTAGCGGTCGACAGGGGGCAAAGAGCTCTGGAAACACCATATATTTT.

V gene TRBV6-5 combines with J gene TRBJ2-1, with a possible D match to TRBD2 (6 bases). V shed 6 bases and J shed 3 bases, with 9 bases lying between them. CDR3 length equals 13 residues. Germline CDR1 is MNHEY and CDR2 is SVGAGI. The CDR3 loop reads CASRISGYNEQFF. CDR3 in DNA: TGTGCCAGCAGGATTAGCGGCTACAATGAGCAGTTCTTC.

The CDR3 sequence is CATSDTRRGTNYGYTF. For the CDR3, the DNA is TGTGCCACCAGTGATACGCGCAGGGGTACGAACTATGGCTACACCTTC. The rearrangement joins TRBV24-1 to TRBJ1-2; tentatively, D is TRBD1 (6 bases). V was shortened by 3 bases and J by 2 bases, with 15 bases between the two germline ends. The germline gives CDR1 KGHDR, CDR2 SFDVKD. This CDR3 spans 16 amino acids.

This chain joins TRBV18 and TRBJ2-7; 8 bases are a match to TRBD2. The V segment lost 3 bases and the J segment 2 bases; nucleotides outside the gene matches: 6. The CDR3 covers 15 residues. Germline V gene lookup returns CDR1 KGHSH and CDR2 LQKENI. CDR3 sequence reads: CASSPFAGGPYEQYF. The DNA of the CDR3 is TGTGCCAGCTCACCGTTTGCGGGGGGCCCCTACGAGCAGTACTTC.

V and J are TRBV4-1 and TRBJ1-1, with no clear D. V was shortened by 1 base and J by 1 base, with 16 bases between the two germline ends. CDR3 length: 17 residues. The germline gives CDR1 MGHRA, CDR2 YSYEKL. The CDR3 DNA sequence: TGCGCCAGCAGCCAAGTGCCAGGAGGATATCGGAACACTGAAGCTTTCTTT. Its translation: CASSQVPGGYRNTEAFF.

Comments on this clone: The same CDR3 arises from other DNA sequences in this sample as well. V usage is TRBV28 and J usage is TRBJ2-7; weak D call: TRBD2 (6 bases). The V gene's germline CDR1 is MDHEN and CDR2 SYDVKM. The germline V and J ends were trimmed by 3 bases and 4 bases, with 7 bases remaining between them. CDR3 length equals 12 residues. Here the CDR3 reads CASSLGGYEQYF. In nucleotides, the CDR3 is TGTGCCAGCAGTTTGGGGGGTTACGAGCAGTACTTC.

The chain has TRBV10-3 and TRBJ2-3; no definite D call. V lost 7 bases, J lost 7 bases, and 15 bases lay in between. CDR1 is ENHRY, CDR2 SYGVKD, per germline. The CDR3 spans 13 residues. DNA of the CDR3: TGTGCCATCACGGGTCTACCCTCGAATACGCAGTATTTT. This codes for CAITGLPSNTQYF.

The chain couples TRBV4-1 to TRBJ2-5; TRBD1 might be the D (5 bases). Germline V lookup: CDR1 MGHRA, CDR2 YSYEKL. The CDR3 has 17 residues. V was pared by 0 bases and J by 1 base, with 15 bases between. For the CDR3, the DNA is TGCGCCAGCAGCCAAGAGGGGCAGGGTGTGATCCAAGAGACCCAGTACTTC. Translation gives CASSQEGQGVIQETQYF.

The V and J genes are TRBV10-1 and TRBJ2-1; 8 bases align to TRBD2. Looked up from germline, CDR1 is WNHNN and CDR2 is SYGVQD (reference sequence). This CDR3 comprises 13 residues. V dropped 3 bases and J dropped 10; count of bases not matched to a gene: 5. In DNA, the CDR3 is TGCGCCAGCAGTGATGGCGGGAGGAGCGAGCAGTTCTTC. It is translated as CASSDGGRSEQFF.